This T cell receptor beta chain was recorded in a study of T cells in Graves' hyperthyroidism and ophthalmopathy. Per the germline V gene, CDR1 is MDHEN and CDR2 is SYDVKM. The CDR3 consists of 16 residues. Trimming took 6 bases from V and 1 from J, leaving 18 bases between them. There were TCR beta CDR3 regions amplified from RNA transcripts. First-round RT-PCR of the TCR CDR3 relied on the HTBI primer set. Via MiXCR, TCRdb re-called the multiplex PCR reads, giving one row per CDR3 protein. Here the sample spans approximately 620,000 distinct CDR3 sequences, around 16% being singletons. This clonotype has just a few counts. Enrolled ophthalmopathy patients presented with a Clinical Activity Score of at least 3, a NOSPECS grade of at least 4, and disease duration under 3 months. Out of more than 8 ml of fresh peripheral blood came the PBMCs.

The TCR originated in a woman in her 40s with Graves' ophthalmopathy. This sequence joins TRBV28 and TRBJ1-1; TRBD1 is a possible D gene (6 bases). The sample taken for sequencing was blood. The CDR3 sequence: CASRGLGGLRNTEAFF. CDR3 DNA sequence: TGTGCCAGCAGGGGGCTGGGGGGGCTTAGGAACACTGAAGCTTTCTTT.